The rows below give T cell receptor beta chains drawn from one sample of a study of early stage breast cancer tumors. Here immunoSEQ multiplex PCR was the method, and the copy in TCRdb shows in-frame clones only, minus some. The data contain about 36,000 clones, less than 80% of them singletons. Sequenced: blood. These receptors were taken from a person aged 55 to 69 with breast cancer. Both conserved end residues are part of each CDR3. D genes are given only for firm matches. Not all rows give a size; the values are once, few, many and, for expanded clones, a class.

TRBJ2-3 14 TRBV5-1 . . TGCGCCAGCAGCTCAGCGGGCCCCTCAGATACGCAGTATTTT CASSSAGPSDTQYF
TRBJ2-3 16 TRBV27 . . TGTGCCAGCAGTCCTCTCTGGACTCCAGGCGAAGATACGCAGTATTTT CASSPLWTPGEDTQYF
TRBJ1-5 15 TRBV19 TRBD1 few TGTGCCAGTAGTATGGACAGGGTCGGTGATCAGCCCCAGCATTTT CASSMDRVGDQPQHF
TRBJ2-5 12 TRBV25-1 TRBD2 . TGTGCCAGCGGTCTAGCGGGGGAGACCCAGTACTTC CASGLAGETQYF
TRBJ2-7 14 TRBV18 TRBD1 . TGTGCCAGCTCACCAGACAGGGCGCCGTGGGAGCAGTACTTC CASSPDRAPWEQYF
TRBJ1-1 14 TRBV7-3 . . TGTGCCAGCAGCTCAGGGGCGTTGAGTACTGAAGCTTTCTTT CASSSGALSTEAFF
TRBJ1-1 12 TRBV15 . . TGTGCCACCAGCAGAGATCTTGCTGAAGCTTTCTTT CATSRDLAEAFF
TRBJ1-1 16 TRBV5-1 TRBD1 . TGCGCCAGCAGAGAAATCCCGGGACAGGGGGCCGGTGAAGCTTTCTTT CASREIPGQGAGEAFF
TRBJ2-7 15 TRBV10-3 . . TGTGCCATCAGTGCTTACGAGGGCCTCTCCTACGAGCAGTACTTC CAISAYEGLSYEQYF
TRBJ2-4 14 TRBV5-4 . . TGTGCCAGCAGCCTGGGGGTGTCCAAAAACATTCAGTACTTC CASSLGVSKNIQYF
TRBJ2-7 14 TRBV30 TRBD2 . TGTGCCTGGAGCACAGAGCGGGGGGGTAGAAAGCAGTACTTC CAWSTERGGRKQYF
TRBJ1-2 15 TRBV5-6 TRBD1 . TGTGCCAGCAGCTTCCCCGGCAGGGGGGACTATGGCTACACCTTC CASSFPGRGDYGYTF
TRBJ2-7 13 TRBV7-3 . . TGTGCCAGCAGCTTGGGGCCCGCCGGGGAGCAGTACTTC CASSLGPAGEQYF
TRBJ1-4 15 TRBV2 TRBD1 . TGTGCCAGCAGTGCCTTACAGGGGACTAATGAAAAACTGTTTTTT CASSALQGTNEKLFF
TRBJ2-3 16 TRBV7-2 TRBD2 . TGTGCCAGCAGCTTGCGGGGGGCCTTTAGCACAGATACGCAGTATTTT CASSLRGAFSTDTQYF
TRBJ1-2 15 TRBV13 . . TGTGCCAGCAGCTTAGTGCGGTGGGGCAGCTATGGCTACACCTTC CASSLVRWGSYGYTF